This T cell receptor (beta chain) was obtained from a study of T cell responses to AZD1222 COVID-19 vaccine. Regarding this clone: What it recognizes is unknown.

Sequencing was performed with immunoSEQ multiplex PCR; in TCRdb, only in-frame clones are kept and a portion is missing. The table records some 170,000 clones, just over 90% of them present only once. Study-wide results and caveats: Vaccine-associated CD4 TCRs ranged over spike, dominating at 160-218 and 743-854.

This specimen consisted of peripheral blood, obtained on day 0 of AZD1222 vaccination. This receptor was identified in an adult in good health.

CDR3 coding DNA: TGTGCCAGCAGCTCCCGCGAAGCAGGCCGAAAGGCGGGTCAGCCCCAGCATTTT. It yields the protein CASSSREAGRKAGQPQHF. This chain joins TRBV5-4 and TRBJ1-5; no firm D call. V lost 3 bases, J lost 6 bases, and 25 bases lay in between. CDR3 length: 18 residues. Germline-derived CDR1 and CDR2 are SGHNT and YYREEE (reference sequence).